The T cell receptor beta chain under discussion was sequenced for a study of blood T cell repertoires in COVID-19. At the level of the study: The United States, Italy and Spain were the sources of the acute and convalescent COVID-19 samples.

Authors' data handling: For nucleated cells, counts were estimated from reference gene primer amplification. TCRdb's table, derived via immunoSEQ multiplex PCR, lists solely in-frame clones and lacks some. The DNA gave D and trimming, while V, J and clone size come from that table. The data show about 160,000 clones, 70% to 90% seen once. The clonotype originates from a woman between 45 and 65 years old with COVID-19, enrolled during active disease. Sequences were obtained from peripheral blood.

CDR3 coding DNA: TGTGCCAGCAGTGACCCTGGGACAGGGGACACTGAAGCTTTCTTT. This gives the protein CASSDPGTGDTEAFF. The genes are TRBV2 and TRBJ1-1, with 10 bases identical to TRBD1. CDR3 length: 15 amino acids. After removal of 3 bases from V and 3 bases from J, the junction contained 4 bases not matched to a gene. Germline V gene data show CDR1 as SNHLY and CDR2 as FYNNEI.